This T cell receptor beta chain was identified in a study of identical twins (dated by TCRdb to about 2016). About the investigation overall: The study deep-sequenced TCR alpha and beta repertoires from monozygotic twins, unrelated adults of various ages and cord blood to test whether fetal clonotypes persist. To rule out contamination, the twin experiments were replicated at different times with different library preparation protocols. Summary of the overall study and its limitations: Abundant cord blood beta clonotypes carried fewer insertions; young adult naive repertoires showed a weaker similar trend, while memory repertoires showed none. Because the same donors could not be followed over many years, the conclusions depended on cross-sectional statistical analysis. In beta out-of-frame sequences, excess twin sharing was weaker, because having fewer shared sequences lowered the signal-to-noise ratio. Compared with coincidental sharing between unrelated individuals, out-of-frame TCR alpha sequences shared between twins showed an excess of sequences with low generation probability. Invariant T cells such as MAIT and iNKT could partly confound zero-insertion analyses, although diverse VJ usage argued against such confounding for most clonotypes. In monozygotic twins, recombination models systematically underestimated out-of-frame TCR alpha sharing, but the models matched the sharing seen between unrelated individuals.

The library was obtained by 5' RACE. Sequenced using an Illumina HiSeq 2000. Template switching introduced a universal primer binding site; the final cDNA contained a unique molecular identifier, enabling accurate counting of TCR cDNA molecules. Specific primers in the conserved constant-segment region were used to synthesize first-strand cDNA for the TCR alpha and beta chains. To control for contamination, every cDNA library was double barcoded, receiving both a SMART-Mk sample barcode and Illumina barcodes. TruSeq adapter sequences and Illumina sample barcodes were added in two successive PCR steps. Sequencing of the TCR alpha and beta cDNA libraries was done on the Illumina HiSeq platform using custom primers. The study's processing was this. MiGEC was used to process raw reads and extract unique molecular identifiers, and MiXCR was used to find CDR3 positions. For each individual, recombination models were inferred using an EM algorithm with the repgenHMM and IGoR tools. Shared clonotypes were analyzed with the tcR package in R, and sharing was normalized by the product of cloneset sizes. To study raw recombination free of thymic and clonal selection effects, out-of-frame nonproductive sequences were analyzed. In-frame beta chains were kept once TCRdb had trimmed the public reads at Q25 with fastp and called clones with MiXCR. Merged by CDR3 protein, the rows form single entries marked with the most common genes and DNA. The V and J calls come from TCRdb's annotation, not from the publication. Present in this sample are around 240,000 distinct CDR3 sequences, roughly 7% of which were seen just once. Jointly, the top ten make up roughly 3.6% of the sample.

On this clonotype: What this receptor recognizes is not known. Base qualities are not provided; no much larger clone lies one nucleotide away.

Based on the germline V gene (reference sequence), the CDR1 and CDR2 sequences are LGHDT and YNNKEL. Inclusive of the bounding cysteine and phenylalanine, the CDR3 is 15 residues long. Of all the DNA, just the CDR3 is kept, 45 bases in frame from base 1. V was cut back by 4 bases and J by 6 bases, leaving a gap of 16 bases between them. All donors were healthy Caucasians. Three pairs of female monozygotic twins, all aged about 18 to 29 years, were included in the twin cohort. Miltenyi CD45RO+ enrichment and human naive T-cell isolation kits were used to isolate memory (CD45RO+) and naive T cells from PBMC. This sample was also put to use in a study of yellow fever vaccine responses in identical twins. Reported in the second study: According to the authors, the vaccine-induced T cell response in identical twins seemed to be partly convergent and partly specific to each individual. In identical twins, the study followed T cell clones that responded to the vaccine with precision.

The sample was memory (CD45RO+) T cells sorted from blood. The cell subset or site label on this specimen signifies: CD45RO+ enriched T cells. Recombination joined TRBV3-1 with TRBJ2-1; the D segment could be TRBD2, given 6 matching bases. This receptor was obtained from a woman between 18 and 29 years old in good health. The DNA is as follows: TGTGCCAGCAGCCTCGTTGCGGGGTTAAGCAATGAGCAGTTCTTC. Its protein product is CASSLVAGLSNEQFF.